This T cell receptor beta chain originates from a study of blood T cell repertoires in COVID-19. Study details: PBMCs, B-cell-depleted T cells, or T cells were the source of the cDNA or gDNA that made up the material.

Patients at the Seattle site were enrolled during active infection and followed longitudinally. Some clones are missing from TCRdb's copy, which holds only in-frame ones; the method was immunoSEQ multiplex PCR. The data hold about 300,000 clones, with around 92% observed a single time. Germline CDR1 MNHEY, CDR2 SMNVEV (reference sequence). This CDR3 is built from 15 residues. Trimming cost V 4 bases and J 7 bases; bases outside gene matches: 8. The clonotype comes from a woman aged 30 to 39 with COVID-19, enrolled during active disease. The chain uses TRBV27 and TRBJ1-4, with 8 positions matching TRBD1. The specimen sequenced was peripheral blood. This CDR3 reads CASSSGPGGFEKLFF. In DNA, the CDR3 is TGTGCCAGCAGTTCAGGCCCAGGGGGCTTTGAAAAACTGTTTTTT.